The rows below give T cell receptor beta chains drawn from one sample of a study of blood T cells in healthy people across ages. One entry per CDR3 protein, called by TCRdb with MiXCR from the 5' RACE reads. The repertoire has about 840,000 distinct CDR3 sequences, under 35% of them found once; the top ten carry around 9.6%. These data also featured in a second study, about T cells of mothers and their children.

The specimen sequenced was blood. The receptors were gathered from a woman aged 40 to 49 in good health. CDR3s leave out the opening cysteine and the closing phenylalanine or tryptophan. Not every row has a clone size; where given, it reads once, few, many or a size class.

clone_size | v_call | cdr3_aa
. | TRBV5-1 | ASSEKPTGRQETQY
few | TRBV24-1 | ATSAQDRVADTQY
. | TRBV20-1 | SARFSQGGGGYT
few | TRBV19 | ASRRAGQPEAF
. | TRBV6-5 | ASSYSGWTGDHEQY
few | TRBV10-3 | AISEKGHEQF
. | TRBV5-1 | ASTTGGFVTDTQY
many | TRBV27 | ASSPRVIGTLGEQY
. | TRBV9 | ASRSHRDYGYT
. | TRBV7-8 | ASSFSGGALGEQF
few | TRBV20-1 | SARDVGVGTEAF
few | TRBV6-5 | ASREDRGLTEAF
. | TRBV6-1 | ASSEANQDTQY
few | TRBV7-3 | ASSLSRTGNEQF
many | TRBV29-1 | SVSNFTGVYEQY
. | TRBV28 | ASSQPRQDRGEQY
. | TRBV24-1 | ATRGDRNYGYT
many | TRBV7-6 | ASSLVSGGNTEAF
. | TRBV7-8 | ASSLGGRVAF
many | TRBV3-1 | ASSQVHIKGQGRETQY
few | TRBV11-2 | ASTFPTGLSGANVLT
few | TRBV5-1 | ASSLSQGRGNEKLF
. | TRBV7-2 | ASSFGGFSGELF
many | TRBV9 | ASSVAGNGGIQY
once | TRBV14 | ASSPFAGGGSYGYT
. | TRBV2 | ASSTPQGKAF
many | TRBV28 | ASSTTSYEQY
many | TRBV29-1 | SGRDGYGYT
few | TRBV7-2 | ASSLAGLSFTDTQY
many | TRBV5-1 | ASSPGGVSGANVLT
few | TRBV2 | ASQGVKGGTEAF
few | TRBV2 | ASTNRRLNTEAF
. | TRBV2 | ASSEVSPGLGTRY